This T cell receptor (beta chain) was retrieved from a study of cytomegalovirus exposure and HLA in healthy donors. Background on the study: One earlier analysis, a look at around 180 million T cells, found some 100 million unique TCR beta sequences. Study results and caveats: In vitro, three CMV-associated chains proved specific for CMV antigens.

Remarks on this clone: Its specificity is unknown.

Germline V lookup: CDR1 SNHLY, CDR2 FYNNEI. The CDR3 is 14 amino acids. Trimming took 8 bases from V and 3 from J, leaving 16 bases between them. Vbeta (60) and Jbeta (13) primers were used in the PCR. TCRdb's copy holds only in-frame clones and misses some; the assay was immunoSEQ multiplex PCR. The sample carries 150,000 to 250,000 clones, approximately 80% recorded once. The rearrangement uses TRBV2 and TRBJ2-5; D perhaps matches TRBD2 (6 bases). The TCR sequence derives from a boy between 2 and 10 years old in good health and CMV-seronegative. The sample taken for sequencing was PBMCs. The CDR3 protein is CASATPWGEETQYF. The CDR3 DNA sequence: TGTGCCAGCGCCACCCCCTGGGGGGAAGAGACCCAGTACTTC.